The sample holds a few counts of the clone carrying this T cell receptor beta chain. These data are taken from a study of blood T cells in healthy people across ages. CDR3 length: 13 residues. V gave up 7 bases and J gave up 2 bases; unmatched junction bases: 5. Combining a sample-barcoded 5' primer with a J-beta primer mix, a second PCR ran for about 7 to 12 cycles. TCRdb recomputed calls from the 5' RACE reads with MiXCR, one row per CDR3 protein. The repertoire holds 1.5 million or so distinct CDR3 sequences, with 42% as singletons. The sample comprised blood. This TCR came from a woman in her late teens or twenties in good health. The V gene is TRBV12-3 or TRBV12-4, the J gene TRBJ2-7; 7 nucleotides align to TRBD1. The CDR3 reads CASKLTGAYEQYF. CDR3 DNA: TGTGCCAGCAAGCTAACAGGGGCCTACGAGCAGTACTTC.